This is a list of T cell receptor beta chains from one sample in a study of naive and memory T cell subsets. TCRdb independently ran MiXCR on the UMI-ligation and nested PCR reads; one entry per CDR3 protein. This sample has roughly 150,000 distinct CDR3 sequences, with approximately 21% found just once. The source material was naive CD8+ T cells from blood. The receptor set was obtained from a human donor in good health. Both conserved end residues are part of each CDR3.

CDR3	V	J
CASSLTERESNEQFF	TRBV12-3/TRBV12-4	TRBJ2-1
CASSLEVWDEQYF	TRBV7-6	TRBJ2-7
CASSLLTGYSYEQYF	TRBV3-1	TRBJ2-7
CASRPGQGASNQPQHF	TRBV6-2/TRBV6-3	TRBJ1-5
CATSRWGTGDNYGYTF	TRBV15	TRBJ1-2
CASSFGGGKYEQYF	TRBV7-2	TRBJ2-7
CASSQDSGRTDEQFF	TRBV4-3	TRBJ2-1
CASSFRQPYEQYF	TRBV7-9	TRBJ2-7
CASSSEQGADEQYF	TRBV18	TRBJ2-7
CASSPFSLFGQDQETQYF	TRBV12-3/TRBV12-4	TRBJ2-5
CASGLAPTGTTITNEQFF	TRBV12-5	TRBJ2-1
CSARDRLAVSAVGELFF	TRBV20-1	TRBJ2-2